This entry lists 14 T cell receptor beta chains sequenced from one sample in a study of blood T cell repertoires in COVID-19. Produced via immunoSEQ multiplex PCR; TCRdb's table is partial and in-frame only. The repertoire holds about 330,000 clones, with roughly 87% as singletons. Material: peripheral blood. These TCRs come from a young man with COVID-19, enrolled during active disease.

V usage is TRBV11-2 and J usage is TRBJ2-5; 13 bases match TRBD2. Trimming cost V 5 bases and J 4 bases; bases outside gene matches: 7. Germline CDR1 is SGHAT and CDR2 is FQNNGV. CDR3 size: 16 residues. In DNA, the CDR3 is TGTGCCAGCAGCCGGACTAGCGGGAGTTTAGGAGAGACCCAGTACTTC. Translating it yields CASSRTSGSLGETQYF.

The chain joins TRBV5-1 to TRBJ1-5; TRBD1 matches at 9 bases. Germline trimming cut 3 bases from V and 7 bases from J; bases unmatched to any gene: 8. The germline CDR1 and CDR2 sequences are SGHRS and YFSETQ. CDR3 size: 15 residues. The CDR3 sequence is CASSWTGELYQPQHF. The CDR3 bases are TGCGCCAGCAGCTGGACAGGGGAGTTATACCAGCCCCAGCATTTT.

Only a few counts were recorded for this clone. The chain couples TRBV6-5 to TRBJ1-4, with 7 bases that match TRBD1. Trimming at V came to 6 bases and at J to 4 bases, leaving 8 bases not matched to a gene. This CDR3 is 15 amino acids long. Germline CDR1 and CDR2: MNHEY and SVGAGI. CDR3 sequence reads: CASRETGFFNEKLFF. In DNA form, the CDR3 reads TGTGCCAGCAGGGAGACAGGGTTCTTTAATGAAAAACTGTTTTTT.

The chain recombines TRBV20-1 with TRBJ2-5, with TRBD2 matching 8 bases. The CDR3 loop spans 15 amino acids. The junction had 8 bases not matched to a gene; V was cut back by 3 bases and J by 2 bases. Germline loops: CDR1 DFQATT, CDR2 SNEGSKA (reference sequence). CDR3 residues: CSASPPGGGQETQYF. CDR3 in DNA: TGCAGTGCTAGTCCCCCGGGAGGGGGGCAAGAGACCCAGTACTTC.

V and J are TRBV19 and TRBJ2-1; 10 nucleotides match TRBD2. There are 17 residues in the CDR3. CDR1 is LNHDA, CDR2 SQIVND, per germline (reference sequence). The junction had 7 bases not matched to a gene; V was cut back by 0 bases and J by 5 bases. The CDR3 protein is CASSIDLLAGANNEQFF. CDR3 coding DNA: TGTGCCAGTAGTATAGATCTCCTAGCGGGGGCTAACAATGAGCAGTTCTTC.

The chain joins TRBV11-2 to TRBJ2-1; D not certain. Germline loops: CDR1 SGHAT, CDR2 FQNNGV. Deletions cut 1 base from V and 9 bases from J, with 19 bases between. This CDR3 has 16 residues. CDR3 residues: CASSLVSGYPGAEQFF. DNA of the CDR3: TGTGCCAGCAGCTTAGTATCAGGCTACCCAGGCGCTGAGCAGTTCTTC.

J is TRBJ2-1 and V is TRBV7-3; 12 positions agree with TRBD1. The CDR3 sequence is 17 residues long. The V gene's germline CDR1 is SGHTA and CDR2 FQGTGA. The V and J ends lost 5 bases and 10 bases, in that order; junction bases with no gene match: 15. This chain's CDR3 is CASSQGYRDRGLGEQFF. CDR3 DNA: TGTGCCAGCAGCCAGGGTTACCGGGACAGGGGGCTTGGCGAGCAGTTCTTC.

V gene TRBV7-9 combines with J gene TRBJ2-7; 10 bases line up with TRBD1. The V gene's germline CDR1 is SEHNR and CDR2 FQNEAQ (reference sequence). The CDR3 has 15 residues. Trimming took 5 bases from V and 2 from J; bases not matched to a gene: 6. The CDR3 DNA reads as TGTGCCAGCAGCCCCTGGGGACAGGGGACCTACGAGCAGTACTTC. Translated: CASSPWGQGTYEQYF.

The chain recombines TRBV18 with TRBJ1-2; 8 nucleotides align to TRBD1. After removal of 5 bases from V and 6 bases from J, the junction contained 17 bases not matched to a gene. This CDR3 is built from 17 residues. Germline V CDR1 and CDR2: KGHSH, LQKENI. CDR3 DNA: TGTGCCAGCTCATTATCCGGGACAGGCGAATGGGGGAATGGCTACACCTTC. This translates into CASSLSGTGEWGNGYTF.

This clone was found once. This sequence joins TRBV12-5 and TRBJ1-1; weak D call: TRBD1 (5 bases). The CDR3 is 18 residues long. Germline V gives CDR1 LGHNT, CDR2 FRNRAP. V lost 0 bases to trimming and J lost 1 base, with 18 bases between them. The CDR3 here is CASGLVYAGVGRNTEAFF. CDR3 nucleotide sequence: TGTGCTAGTGGTTTGGTTTACGCGGGGGTCGGAAGGAACACTGAAGCTTTCTTT.

The V and J genes are TRBV7-2 and TRBJ2-1, with a tentative D call TRBD2 (7 bases). This CDR3 spans 14 amino acids. Trimming took 5 bases from V and 6 from J, leaving 14 bases between them. Germline lookup yields CDR1 SGHTA and CDR2 FQGNSA. The CDR3 reads CASSPGGGLNEQFF. CDR3 in DNA: TGTGCCAGCAGCCCTGGGGGGGGCCTCAATGAGCAGTTCTTC.

This chain uses TRBV7-2 with TRBJ2-3; 7 positions match TRBD1. Losses at the gene ends were 6 bases for V and 0 bases for J; bases not matched to a gene: 3. The germline gives CDR1 SGHTA, CDR2 FQGNSA. This CDR3 comprises 14 residues. The CDR3 reads CASRQGPSTDTQYF. In DNA form, the CDR3 reads TGTGCCAGCAGACAGGGGCCTAGCACAGATACGCAGTATTTT.

Turning to this clone: The same CDR3 arises from other DNA sequences in this sample as well. The gene calls are TRBV5-4 and TRBJ2-7; the match to TRBD1 covers 7 bases. The CDR3 has 14 amino acids. Germline lookup yields CDR1 SGHNT and CDR2 YYREEE (reference sequence). The V gene end was trimmed by 3 bases and the J gene end by 4 bases; junction bases not matched to a gene: 7. CDR3 in DNA: TGTGCCAGCAGCTCCCGGGACAGTCCATACGAGCAGTACTTC. The encoded protein is CASSSRDSPYEQYF.

The chain uses TRBV6-5 and TRBJ2-1, with a tentative D call TRBD1 (5 bases). The CDR3 runs 14 residues. From germline, CDR1 is MNHEY and CDR2 SVGAGI. V gave up 6 bases and J gave up 7 bases, with 16 bases separating them. As DNA, the CDR3 is TGTGCCAGCAGGGTCGAAGGGGCAAAGAATGAGCAGTTCTTC. Amino acid sequence: CASRVEGAKNEQFF.